This TCR beta chain was captured in a study of T-cell reconstitution after alpha-beta-depleted transplantation in children. This clonotype was recorded at least ten times. The antigen is unknown. The TCRbeta library incorporated unique molecular identifiers. TCRdb reprocessed the PCR reads via MiXCR and lists one record per CDR3 protein. The table lists hundreds of thousands of distinct CDR3 sequences, 23% of them singletons. General observations from the study: At one year after transplant, newly produced T cells mostly accounted for T-cell counts and diversity. For some patients, TCRbeta diversity was high at day 60 because of recipient T cells and thymic progenitors that survived. About two months after transplant, alpha-beta T cells reportedly came from several hundred expanded graft clones.

CDR3 length: 12 amino acids. Losses at the gene ends were 6 bases for V and 16 bases for J; bases not matched to a gene: 5. The V gene's germline CDR1 is MGHDK and CDR2 SYGVNS. The chain recombines TRBV25-1 with TRBJ2-1, with 14 bases identical to TRBD2. The sample here was PBMCs, mostly from graft donor cells, taken 360 days after TCRalphabeta/CD19-depleted stem cell transplant. The TCR originated in a boy under three years old who had a stem cell transplant for acute myeloid leukemia, so the T cells may come from the graft donor. CDR3 protein: CASREGLAGVFF. The CDR3 DNA is TGTGCCAGCAGGGAGGGACTAGCGGGGGTATTCTTC.